Reported below is one T cell receptor beta chain. Scientists amplified the TCR beta CDR3 regions from RNA transcripts. The library came from an HTBI-primed first-round RT-PCR and a second-round multiplex PCR. TCRdb re-derived calls from the multiplex PCR reads in MiXCR, one entry per CDR3 protein. The profile shows 260,000 or so distinct CDR3 sequences, 45% to 55% of them singletons. This sample is part of a study of Graves' ophthalmopathy and Graves' hyperthyroidism. Study overall: Peripheral blood was collected at initial diagnosis, before any treatment.

The sequencing input was peripheral blood. The sequence was obtained from an adult man with Graves' ophthalmopathy.

CDR3 sequence reads: CASSYSGASWSNYGYTF. CDR3 in DNA: TGTGCCAGCAGTTACTCGGGGGCGAGCTGGTCGAACTATGGCTACACCTTC. The chain uses TRBV6-9 and TRBJ1-2; D might be TRBD1 (6 bases). CDR3 length equals 17 residues. Trimming cost V 3 bases and J 2 bases, with 19 bases left between them. Per the germline V gene, CDR1 is MNHGY and CDR2 is SVAAGI.